The 10 T cell receptor beta chains reported below all come from one sample, sequenced in a study of blood T cell repertoires in COVID-19. The method was immunoSEQ multiplex PCR; TCRdb's version includes in-frame clones alone and lacks a portion of them. The sample lists about 190,000 clones, approximately 78% occurring once. The sample was peripheral blood. The receptors stem from a woman of 80 years or more with active or convalescent COVID-19.

The genes are TRBV6-2 or TRBV6-3 and TRBJ2-2; D gene ambiguous. This CDR3 region has 13 residues. The germline V and J ends were trimmed by 3 bases and 7 bases, with 9 bases remaining between them. Germline V gene lookup returns CDR1 MNHEY and CDR2 SVGEGT. CDR3 residues: CASSYQTNGELFF. The CDR3 DNA is TGTGCCAGCAGTTATCAGACAAACGGGGAGCTGTTTTTT.

The chain combines TRBV7-8 with TRBJ1-6; D call uncertain. The CDR3 spans 19 residues. V was shortened by 5 bases and J by 0 bases, with 20 bases between the two germline ends. The germline CDR1 and CDR2 sequences are SGHVS and FQNEAQ. CDR3 sequence reads: CASSQLPQLLSSYNSPLHF. The DNA of the CDR3 is TGTGCCAGCAGCCAACTTCCCCAACTGCTGAGCTCCTATAATTCACCCCTCCACTTT.

V is TRBV14 and J is TRBJ1-3; D not resolved. Per germline, CDR1 SGHDN and CDR2 FVKESK. V was trimmed by 4 bases and J by 4 bases, leaving 5 bases between them. This CDR3 spans 12 amino acids. The CDR3 DNA reads as TGTGCCAGCAGCCCCCCAGGAAACACCATATATTTT. Amino acid sequence: CASSPPGNTIYF.

This clone showed up just once. The V and J genes are TRBV24-1 and TRBJ2-3; weak D call: TRBD2 (5 bases). Trimming took off 9 bases at V and 2 bases at J, with 14 bases between the two ends. CDR3 length equals 14 residues. The germline gives CDR1 KGHDR, CDR2 SFDVKD. CDR3 residues: CATHTGSSTDTQYF. DNA of the CDR3: TGTGCCACCCACACGGGATCGTCCACAGATACGCAGTATTTT.

This clone was counted a single time. The chain employs TRBV2 and TRBJ2-7, with 7 nucleotides matching TRBD1. The germline V gene encodes CDR1 SNHLY and CDR2 FYNNEI. Trimming cost V 7 bases and J 2 bases; bases outside gene matches: 11. The CDR3 is made up of 15 amino acids. The CDR3 DNA reads as TGTGCCAGCACTAGGGACAGCCTTTGGACCTACGAGCAGTACTTC. It encodes CASTRDSLWTYEQYF.

This chain joins TRBV19 and TRBJ1-4; D gene ambiguous. CDR1 is LNHDA, CDR2 SQIVND, per germline (reference sequence). The CDR3 spans 14 residues. Trimming removed 2 bases at V and 8 bases at J, with 12 bases between. The CDR3 spells CASSIPGGREKLFF. CDR3 nucleotides: TGTGCCAGTAGTATACCGGGAGGTAGAGAAAAACTGTTTTTT.

J is TRBJ1-1 and V is TRBV10-3, with D possibly matching TRBD1 (6 bases). Looked up from germline, CDR1 is ENHRY and CDR2 is SYGVKD. V gave up 4 bases and J gave up 3 bases, with 9 bases separating them. The CDR3 is made up of 13 amino acids. CDR3: CAISVAGDTEAFF. CDR3 sequence (DNA): TGTGCCATCAGTGTTGCAGGGGACACTGAAGCTTTCTTT.

The chain has TRBV2 and TRBJ2-3, with D perhaps TRBD1 (5 bases). The germline V gene encodes CDR1 SNHLY and CDR2 FYNNEI. Trimming stripped 2 bases from V and 8 bases from J, with 8 bases between. CDR3 length: 12 amino acids. Written as DNA, the CDR3 is TGTGCCAGCAGTGAATGGGGCGGTACGCAGTATTTT. Protein product: CASSEWGGTQYF.

This chain connects TRBV7-9 to TRBJ1-2, with D perhaps matching TRBD1 (5 bases). This CDR3 region has 14 residues. V shed 5 bases and J shed 8 bases, with 18 bases lying between them. The V gene's germline CDR1 is SEHNR and CDR2 FQNEAQ (reference sequence). In nucleotides, the CDR3 is TGTGCCAGCAGCCCGCAACCGGGGGTGGGAGGCTACACCTTC. Protein: CASSPQPGVGGYTF.

This chain uses TRBV7-8 with TRBJ2-6; 9 bases map to TRBD1. CDR1 and CDR2 from the germline V gene are SGHVS and FQNEAQ. The CDR3 sequence is 19 residues long. The J segment lost 0 bases and the V segment lost 4 bases, leaving 10 bases of the junction unmatched. The CDR3 loop reads CASSSYRDRVNSGANVLTF. The CDR3 nucleotides are TGTGCCAGCAGCTCGTACCGGGACAGGGTAAACTCTGGGGCCAACGTCCTGACTTTC.